This TCR beta chain was found in a study of T cells in Graves' hyperthyroidism and ophthalmopathy. From RNA transcripts, TCR beta CDR3 regions were amplified. TCR CDR3 regions were first amplified by RT-PCR with HTBI primers. TCRdb called the multiplex PCR reads again in MiXCR, with one record for every CDR3 protein. Of roughly 700,000 distinct CDR3 sequences in the sample, 14% were seen once. J was trimmed by 4 bases and V by 4 bases; bases with no gene match: 8. The CDR3 runs to 16 residues. Germline V gene lookup returns CDR1 SGHKS and CDR2 YYEKEE (reference sequence). Diagnosis of hyperthyroidism was new in patients aged 18 to 65, and its duration was under 2 months.

The J gene is TRBJ2-2, the V gene TRBV5-5; 9 bases fit TRBD2. The sequenced sample consisted of blood. The sequence derives from a woman aged 18-30 years with Graves' hyperthyroidism. For the CDR3, the DNA is TGTGCCAGCAGCCTTAGACTAGCGGATATCACCGGGGAGCTGTTTTTT. Encoded protein: CASSLRLADITGELFF.